A single sample is the source of the 14 T cell receptor beta chains below, sequenced in a study of technical replicates of blood from a handful of donors. The table came from immunoSEQ multiplex PCR; TCRdb's copy has only in-frame clones and leaves some out. Found here are 91,000 or so clones, approximately 95% of them singletons; the top ten hold 0.2% to 0.3%. The source material was T cells isolated from PBMCs. These receptors were obtained from a human donor in good health.

The chain couples TRBV5-6 to TRBJ2-2; possible D gene TRBD2, 6 bases. Germline-derived CDR1 and CDR2 are SGHDT and YYEEEE. V was trimmed by 1 base and J by 5 bases, leaving 9 bases between them. The CDR3 has 14 amino acids. CDR3 DNA: TGTGCCAGCAGCTTGAGGGAGGAGACCGGGGAGCTGTTTTTT. It yields the protein CASSLREETGELFF.

This rearrangement joins TRBV5-1 to TRBJ2-2; 8 positions agree with TRBD1. Germline V gene sequence: CDR1 SGHRS, CDR2 YFSETQ. The CDR3 extends over 14 amino acids. J was trimmed by 6 bases and V by 3 bases; bases with no gene match: 4. CDR3 nucleotides: TGCGCCAGCAGCTCGACAGGGGTCCCCGGGGAGCTGTTTTTT. Its translation: CASSSTGVPGELFF.

V usage is TRBV5-6 and J usage is TRBJ2-1; TRBD2 aligns across 8 bases. The germline gives CDR1 SGHDT, CDR2 YYEEEE. Germline trimming cut 2 bases from V and 3 bases from J; bases unmatched to any gene: 1. The CDR3 runs 14 residues. The CDR3 protein is CASSLAGVYNEQFF. CDR3 nucleotide sequence: TGTGCCAGCAGCTTAGCGGGAGTCTACAATGAGCAGTTCTTC.

V gene TRBV7-9 combines with J gene TRBJ2-3; 11 bases are a match to TRBD2. Germline V gene lookup returns CDR1 SEHNR and CDR2 FQNEAQ (reference sequence). Trimming took 2 bases from V and 4 from J; bases not matched to a gene: 8. CDR3 size: 17 residues. The CDR3 region is CASSLSILAGAPDTQYF. The CDR3 DNA follows: TGTGCCAGCAGCTTATCGATACTAGCGGGAGCTCCAGATACGCAGTATTTT.

The rearrangement uses TRBV5-8 and TRBJ2-3; 7 nucleotides agree with TRBD2. The V gene's germline CDR1 is SGHTS and CDR2 YDEGEE. The CDR3 has 15 residues. Unmatched junction bases numbered 10, after V lost 4 bases and J lost 5 bases. The CDR3 reads CASSRTGGPLDTQYF. DNA of the CDR3: TGTGCCAGCAGCAGAACGGGGGGTCCTTTAGATACGCAGTATTTT.

The chain recombines TRBV6-5 with TRBJ2-2; the match to TRBD2 covers 9 bases. CDR3 length equals 13 residues. Germline loops: CDR1 MNHEY, CDR2 SVGAGI. With 7 bases clipped from V and 7 bases from J, the junction kept 4 bases outside the gene matches. Written as DNA, the CDR3 is TGTGCCAGCAATAGCGGGAGTGGCGGGGAGCTGTTTTTT. Protein sequence: CASNSGSGGELFF.

The chain is built from TRBV5-6 and TRBJ2-1, with 8 nucleotides matching TRBD2. V was pared by 4 bases and J by 0 bases, with 6 bases of the junction left unmatched. The CDR3 length is 16 residues. The V gene's germline CDR1 is SGHDT and CDR2 YYEEEE. The CDR3 here is CASSIYGRGSYNEQFF. The CDR3 DNA follows: TGTGCCAGCAGCATCTACGGGAGGGGCTCCTACAATGAGCAGTTCTTC.

This clone turned up a few times. The chain employs TRBV29-1 and TRBJ1-1; D is ambiguous. Trimming stripped 7 bases from V and 0 bases from J, with 12 bases between. The CDR3 length is 13 residues. Per the germline V gene, CDR1 is SQVTM and CDR2 is ANQGSEA. In nucleotides, the CDR3 is TGCAGCGCCCTGACACCGATGAACACTGAAGCTTTCTTT. Translation: CSALTPMNTEAFF.

The CDR3 protein is CASSREELAVPSYEQYF. The DNA for the CDR3 is TGTGCCAGCTCACGCGAAGAACTAGCGGTCCCTTCCTACGAGCAGTACTTC. The gene calls are TRBV18 and TRBJ2-7; 8 bases agree with TRBD2. J lost 1 base, V lost 4 bases, and 12 bases had no gene match. This CDR3 spans 17 amino acids. The germline gives CDR1 KGHSH, CDR2 LQKENI.

The chain joins TRBV13 to TRBJ1-3, with unresolved D. The CDR3 covers 14 residues. With 3 bases removed from V and 0 bases from J, the gap between germline ends came to 6 bases. CDR1 and CDR2 (germline): PRHDT, FYEKMQ (reference sequence). Written as DNA, the CDR3 is TGTGCCAGCAGCTTCCCCTCCTCTGGAAACACCATATATTTT. This sequence encodes CASSFPSSGNTIYF.

In DNA, the CDR3 is TGCGCCAGCAGCTTCTCGGGAGGCGATCAGCCCCAGCATTTT. It codes for CASSFSGGDQPQHF. V and J are TRBV5-1 and TRBJ1-5, with D uncertain. The germline CDR1 and CDR2 sequences are SGHRS and YFSETQ. CDR3 length equals 14 residues. V was cut by 2 bases and J by 5 bases, with 11 bases left in between.

The rearrangement uses TRBV19 and TRBJ1-1; D may be TRBD1 (6 bases). CDR1 is LNHDA, CDR2 SQIVND, per germline (reference sequence). This CDR3 contains 14 residues. Trimming removed 5 bases from V and 4 bases from J, with 14 bases in between. The CDR3 DNA reads TGTGCCAGTAGTTTACAGGGCCAGGGCACTGAAGCTTTCTTT. Its translation is CASSLQGQGTEAFF.

The chain recombines TRBV5-1 with TRBJ2-5, with a weak D call TRBD2 (6 bases). Looked up from germline, CDR1 is SGHRS and CDR2 is YFSETQ. The CDR3 has 13 residues. Trimming shortened V by 3 bases and J by 5 bases, and 11 bases separated the two germline ends. The CDR3 region is CASSSTSPETQYF. The CDR3 nucleotides are TGCGCCAGCAGCTCCACTAGCCCGGAGACCCAGTACTTC.

This rearrangement joins TRBV4-2 to TRBJ2-3, with a weak D call TRBD2 (6 bases). This CDR3 is built from 16 residues. The V and J ends lost 7 bases and 0 bases respectively, with 17 bases between them. In germline, CDR1 is LGHNA, CDR2 YNFKEQ. CDR3 residues: CASNPKILASTDTQYF. The CDR3 bases are TGTGCCAGCAACCCTAAGATACTAGCTAGCACAGATACGCAGTATTTT.